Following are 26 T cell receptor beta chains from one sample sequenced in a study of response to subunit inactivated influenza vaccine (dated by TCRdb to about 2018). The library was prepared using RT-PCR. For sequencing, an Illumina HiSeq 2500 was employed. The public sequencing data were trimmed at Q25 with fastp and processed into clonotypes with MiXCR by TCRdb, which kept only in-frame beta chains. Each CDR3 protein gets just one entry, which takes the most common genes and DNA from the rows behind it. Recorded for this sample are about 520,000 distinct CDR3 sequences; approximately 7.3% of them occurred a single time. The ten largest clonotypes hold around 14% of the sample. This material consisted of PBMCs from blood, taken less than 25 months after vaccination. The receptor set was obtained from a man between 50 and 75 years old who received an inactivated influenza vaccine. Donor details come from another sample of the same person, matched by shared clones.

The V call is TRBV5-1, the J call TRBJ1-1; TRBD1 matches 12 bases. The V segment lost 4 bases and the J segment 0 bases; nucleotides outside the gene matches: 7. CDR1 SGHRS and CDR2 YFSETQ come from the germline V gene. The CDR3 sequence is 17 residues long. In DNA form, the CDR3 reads TGCGCCAGCAGCCCTGGGACAGGGGGCCTCATGAACACTGAAGCTTTCTTT. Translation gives CASSPGTGGLMNTEAFF.

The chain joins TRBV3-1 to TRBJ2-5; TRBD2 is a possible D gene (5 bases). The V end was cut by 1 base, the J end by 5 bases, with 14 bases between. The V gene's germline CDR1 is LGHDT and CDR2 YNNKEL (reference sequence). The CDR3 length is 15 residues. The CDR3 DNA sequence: TGTGCCAGCAGCCAAGCCTGGTGGCGCGGGGAGACCCAGTACTTC. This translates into CASSQAWWRGETQYF.

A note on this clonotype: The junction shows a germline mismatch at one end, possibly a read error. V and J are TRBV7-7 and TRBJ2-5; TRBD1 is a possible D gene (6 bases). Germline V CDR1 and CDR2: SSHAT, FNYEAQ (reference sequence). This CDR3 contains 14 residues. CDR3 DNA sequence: TGTGCTAGCAGCCGGGGACAATTCCAGGAGACCCAGTACTTC. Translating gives CASSRGQFQETQYF.

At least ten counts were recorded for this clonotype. The CDR3 loop reads CASSQFHLRRGPEAFF. The CDR3 region has the DNA TGCGCCAGCAGCCAATTCCACCTCCGTCGGGGCCCTGAAGCTTTCTTT. The chain employs TRBV4-1 and TRBJ1-1; possibly TRBD1 for D (5 bases). Germline V gives CDR1 MGHRA, CDR2 YSYEKL. V lost 2 bases to trimming and J lost 6 bases, with 19 bases between them. The CDR3 totals 16 residues.

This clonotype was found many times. Written as DNA, the CDR3 is TGTGCCATCAGCTCGCCTAGGACAGATACGCAGTATTTT. Translation gives CAISSPRTDTQYF. The chain links TRBV10-3 to TRBJ2-3; D remains ambiguous. V was clipped by 6 bases and J by 3 bases, with 10 bases between them. The CDR3 spans 13 residues. The germline CDR1 and CDR2 sequences are ENHRY and SYGVKD.

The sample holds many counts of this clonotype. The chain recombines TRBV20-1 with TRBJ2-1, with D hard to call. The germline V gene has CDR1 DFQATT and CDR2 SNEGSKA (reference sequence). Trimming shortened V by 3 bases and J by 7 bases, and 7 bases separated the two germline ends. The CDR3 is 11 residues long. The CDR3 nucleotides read TGCAGTGCTAGGGTGTGGAATGAGCAGTTCTTC. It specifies CSARVWNEQFF.

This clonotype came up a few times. Here the CDR3 reads CATSRGSGPSSYNEQFF. The CDR3 nucleotides read TGTGCCACCAGCAGGGGAAGCGGGCCAAGCTCCTACAATGAGCAGTTCTTC. The chain combines TRBV15 with TRBJ2-1, with D tentatively TRBD2 (6 bases). Trimming took 3 bases from V and 0 from J, leaving 15 bases between them. The CDR3 is 17 residues long. From germline, CDR1 is LNHNV and CDR2 YYDKDF (reference sequence).

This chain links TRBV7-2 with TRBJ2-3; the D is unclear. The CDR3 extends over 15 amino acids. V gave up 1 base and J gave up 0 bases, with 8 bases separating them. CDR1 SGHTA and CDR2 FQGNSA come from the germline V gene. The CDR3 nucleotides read TGTGCCAGCAGCTTAGAGACGGCGAGCACAGATACGCAGTATTTT. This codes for CASSLETASTDTQYF.

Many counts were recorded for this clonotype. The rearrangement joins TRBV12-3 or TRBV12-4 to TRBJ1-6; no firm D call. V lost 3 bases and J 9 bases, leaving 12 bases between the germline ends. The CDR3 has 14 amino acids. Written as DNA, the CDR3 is TGTGCCAGCAGTTTGGTCCAGCACGGTTCACCCCTCCACTTT. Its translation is CASSLVQHGSPLHF.

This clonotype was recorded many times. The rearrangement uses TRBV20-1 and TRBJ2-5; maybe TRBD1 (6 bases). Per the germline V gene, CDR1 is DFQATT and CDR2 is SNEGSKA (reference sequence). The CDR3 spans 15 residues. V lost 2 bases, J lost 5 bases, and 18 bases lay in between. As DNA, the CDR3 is TGCAGTGCTAGAAGGACCCGGGACATAATGGAGACCCAGTACTTC. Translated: CSARRTRDIMETQYF.

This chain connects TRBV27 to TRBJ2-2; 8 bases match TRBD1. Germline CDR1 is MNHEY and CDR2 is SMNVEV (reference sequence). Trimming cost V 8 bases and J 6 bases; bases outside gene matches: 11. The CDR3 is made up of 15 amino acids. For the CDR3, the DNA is TGTGCCAGCGGTTCCCACGGACAGGGTGCCGGGGAGCTGTTTTTT. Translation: CASGSHGQGAGELFF.

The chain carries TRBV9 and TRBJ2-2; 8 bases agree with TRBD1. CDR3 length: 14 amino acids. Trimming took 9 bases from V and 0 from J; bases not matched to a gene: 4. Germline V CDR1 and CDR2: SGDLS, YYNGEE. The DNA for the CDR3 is TGTGCCACTGGACAGGGAACGAACACCGGGGAGCTGTTTTTT. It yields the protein CATGQGTNTGELFF.

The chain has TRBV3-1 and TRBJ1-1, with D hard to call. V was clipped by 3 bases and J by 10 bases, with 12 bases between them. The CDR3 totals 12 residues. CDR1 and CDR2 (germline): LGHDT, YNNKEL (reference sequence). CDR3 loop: CASSQSSLGAFF. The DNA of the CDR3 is TGTGCCAGCAGCCAGAGCTCTCTTGGAGCTTTCTTT.

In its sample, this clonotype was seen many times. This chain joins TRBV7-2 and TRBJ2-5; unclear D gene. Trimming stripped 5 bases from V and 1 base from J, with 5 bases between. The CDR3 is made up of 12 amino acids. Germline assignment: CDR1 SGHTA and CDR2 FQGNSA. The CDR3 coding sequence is TGTGCCAGCAGCCGCGCCCAAGAGACCCAGTACTTC. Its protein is CASSRAQETQYF.

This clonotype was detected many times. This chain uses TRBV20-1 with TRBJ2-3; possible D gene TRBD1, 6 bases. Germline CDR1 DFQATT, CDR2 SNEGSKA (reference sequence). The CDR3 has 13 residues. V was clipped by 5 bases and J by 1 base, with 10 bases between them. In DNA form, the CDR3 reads TGCAGTGCTGGACAGATCGGCACAGATACGCAGTATTTT. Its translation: CSAGQIGTDTQYF.

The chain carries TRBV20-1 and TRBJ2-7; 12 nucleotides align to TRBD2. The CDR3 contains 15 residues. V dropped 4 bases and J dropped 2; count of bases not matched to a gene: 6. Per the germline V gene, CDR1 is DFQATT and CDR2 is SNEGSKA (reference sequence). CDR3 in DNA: TGCAGTGCTAAAATTGGACTAGCGGGACCCTACGAGCAGTACTTC. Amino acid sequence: CSAKIGLAGPYEQYF.

This CDR3 is CASSLEGPGGNQPQHF. The CDR3 DNA reads TGTGCCAGCTCCCTCGAGGGCCCCGGTGGCAATCAGCCCCAGCATTTT. This chain links TRBV18 with TRBJ1-5; D is ambiguous. Per the germline V gene, CDR1 is KGHSH and CDR2 is LQKENI. The CDR3 extends over 16 amino acids. V was shortened by 6 bases and J by 2 bases, with 17 bases between the two germline ends.

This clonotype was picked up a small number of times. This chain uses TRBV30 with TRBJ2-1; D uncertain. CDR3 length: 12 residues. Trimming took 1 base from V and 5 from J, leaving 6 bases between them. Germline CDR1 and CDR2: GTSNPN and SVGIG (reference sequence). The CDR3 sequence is CAWSESDNEQFF. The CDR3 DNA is TGTGCCTGGAGTGAGAGCGACAATGAGCAGTTCTTC.

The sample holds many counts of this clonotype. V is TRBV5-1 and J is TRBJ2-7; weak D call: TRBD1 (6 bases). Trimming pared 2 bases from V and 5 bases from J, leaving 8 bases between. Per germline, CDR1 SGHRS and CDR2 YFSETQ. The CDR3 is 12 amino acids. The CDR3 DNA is TGCGCCAGCAGCTTACAGGGAAACGAGCAGTACTTC. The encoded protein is CASSLQGNEQYF.

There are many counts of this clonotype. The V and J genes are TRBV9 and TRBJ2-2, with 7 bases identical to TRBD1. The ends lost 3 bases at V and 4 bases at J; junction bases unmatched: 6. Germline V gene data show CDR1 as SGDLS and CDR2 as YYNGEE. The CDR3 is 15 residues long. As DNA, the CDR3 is TGTGCCAGCAGCGACAAAGGGGGCCCCACCGGGGAGCTGTTTTTT. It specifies CASSDKGGPTGELFF.

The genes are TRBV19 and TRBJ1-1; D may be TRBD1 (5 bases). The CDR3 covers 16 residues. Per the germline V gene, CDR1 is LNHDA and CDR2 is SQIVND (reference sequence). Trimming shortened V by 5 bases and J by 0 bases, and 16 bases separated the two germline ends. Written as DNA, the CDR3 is TGTGCCAGTAGTTCCCGCTCGACAGTCATGAACACTGAAGCTTTCTTT. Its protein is CASSSRSTVMNTEAFF.

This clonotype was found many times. CDR3: CASSVLAGSSTDTQYF. Written as DNA, the CDR3 is TGTGCCAGCAGCGTACTAGCGGGTTCTAGCACAGATACGCAGTATTTT. V is TRBV9 and J is TRBJ2-3; 8 nucleotides line up with TRBD2. This CDR3 has 16 residues. Unmatched junction bases numbered 4, after V lost 1 base and J lost 0 bases. Germline V gene lookup returns CDR1 SGDLS and CDR2 YYNGEE. The full variable domain, with the rest looked up from reference TRBV9 and TRBJ2-3, is DSGVTQTPKHLITATGQRVTLRCSPRSGDLSVYWYQQSLDQGLQFLIQYYNGEERAKGNILERFSAQQFPDLHSELNLSSLELGDSALYFCASSVLAGSSTDTQYFGPGTRLTVL.

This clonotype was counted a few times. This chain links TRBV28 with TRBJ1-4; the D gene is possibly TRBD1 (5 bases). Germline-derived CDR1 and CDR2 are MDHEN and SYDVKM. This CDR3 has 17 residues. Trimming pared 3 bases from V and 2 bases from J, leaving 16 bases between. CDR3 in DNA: TGTGCCAGCAGTTTCCGCGGGGGACGGATGACTAATGAAAAACTGTTTTTT. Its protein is CASSFRGGRMTNEKLFF.

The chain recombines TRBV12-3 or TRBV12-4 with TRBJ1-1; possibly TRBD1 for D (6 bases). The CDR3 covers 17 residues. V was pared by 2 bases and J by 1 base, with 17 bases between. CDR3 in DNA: TGTGCCAGCAGTTTAACTCGGTGGGGGGCTAAGAACACTGAAGCTTTCTTT. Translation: CASSLTRWGAKNTEAFF.

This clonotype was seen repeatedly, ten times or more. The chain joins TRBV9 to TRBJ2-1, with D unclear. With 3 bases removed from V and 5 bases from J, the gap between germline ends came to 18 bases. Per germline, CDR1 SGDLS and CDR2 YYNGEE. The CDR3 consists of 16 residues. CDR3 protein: CASSAPTGVSNNEQFF. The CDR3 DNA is TGTGCCAGCAGCGCCCCCACTGGCGTCTCGAACAATGAGCAGTTCTTC.

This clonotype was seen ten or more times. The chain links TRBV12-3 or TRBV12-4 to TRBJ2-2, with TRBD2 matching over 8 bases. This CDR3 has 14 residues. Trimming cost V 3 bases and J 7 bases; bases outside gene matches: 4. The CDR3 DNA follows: TGTGCCAGCAGTTTCGGGGGGGTGGTCGGGGAGCTGTTTTTT. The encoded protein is CASSFGGVVGELFF.